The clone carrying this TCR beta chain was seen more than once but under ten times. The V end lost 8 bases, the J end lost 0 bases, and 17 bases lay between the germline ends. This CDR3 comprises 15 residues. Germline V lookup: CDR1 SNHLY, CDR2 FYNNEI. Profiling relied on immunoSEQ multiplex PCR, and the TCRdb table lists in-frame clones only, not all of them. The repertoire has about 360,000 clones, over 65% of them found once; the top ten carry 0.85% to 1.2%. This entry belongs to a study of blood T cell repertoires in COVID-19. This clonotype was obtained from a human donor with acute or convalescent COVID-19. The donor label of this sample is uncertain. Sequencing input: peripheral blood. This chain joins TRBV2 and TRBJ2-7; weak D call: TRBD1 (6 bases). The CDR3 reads CASAWGRTSSYEQYF. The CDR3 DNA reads TGTGCCAGCGCTTGGGGGCGGACGAGCTCCTACGAGCAGTACTTC.